Listed below are T cell receptor beta chains from one sample, sequenced in a study of blood T cell repertoires in COVID-19. Sequencing used immunoSEQ multiplex PCR; TCRdb keeps in-frame clones, though not all of them. The sample has about 130,000 clones, about 87% seen once. The material sequenced was peripheral blood. Receptors originate from a woman aged 60-75 years with acute or convalescent COVID-19. The CDR3 runs from the conserved cysteine through the conserved F or W. D genes are given only for firm matches. Size values are once, few and many counts, or a class for expanded clones, and some rows have none.

TRBV3-1/TRBV3-2,TRBJ1-2,-,-,CASRDYTNYGYTF,TGTGCCAGCCGGGATTATACTAACTATGGCTACACCTTC
TRBV9,TRBJ2-3,-,-,CASSVGGLSDTQYF,TGTGCCAGCAGCGTAGGCGGACTGTCAGATACGCAGTATTTT
TRBV6-2/TRBV6-3,TRBJ2-1,TRBD2,-,CASSLGLAGGYEQFF,TGTGCCAGCAGCTTGGGACTAGCGGGAGGTTACGAGCAGTTCTTC
TRBV28,TRBJ2-7,-,-,CASSLGGRYEQYF,TGTGCCAGCAGTTTGGGGGGGCGTTACGAGCAGTACTTC
TRBV11-3,TRBJ2-1,TRBD2,-,CASSLLAGATYNEQFF,TGTGCCAGCAGCCTCCTGGCGGGAGCAACCTACAATGAGCAGTTCTTC
TRBV2,TRBJ1-5,-,few,CASRYRDTNQPQHF,TGTGCCAGCAGGTACAGGGACACTAATCAGCCCCAGCATTTT
TRBV6-5,TRBJ1-5,-,-,CASVGGYSNQPQHF,TGTGCCAGCGTCGGGGGGTATAGCAATCAGCCCCAGCATTTT
TRBV4-2,TRBJ2-1,TRBD2,-,CASSPTSGTYNEQFF,TGTGCCAGCAGCCCGACTAGCGGGACATACAATGAGCAGTTCTTC
TRBV10-3,TRBJ1-5,TRBD1,-,CAIRDDRANQPQHF,TGTGCCATCAGGGACGACAGGGCCAATCAGCCCCAGCATTTT
TRBV9,TRBJ2-3,-,-,CASSVERVLNTDTQYF,TGTGCCAGCAGCGTAGAACGGGTGCTGAACACAGATACGCAGTATTTT
TRBV5-1,TRBJ2-3,-,-,CASSLGVGGRTDTQYF,TGCGCCAGCAGCTTGGGGGTCGGGGGACGGACAGATACGCAGTATTTT
TRBV18,TRBJ1-1,-,-,CASSPQGTINTEAFF,TGTGCCAGCTCACCGCAGGGAACCATTAACACTGAAGCTTTCTTT
TRBV5-4,TRBJ2-7,TRBD2,-,CASSSSDGGIWSYEQYF,TGTGCCAGCAGCTCCTCAGACGGGGGGATTTGGTCCTACGAGCAGTACTTC
TRBV6-5,TRBJ2-1,TRBD2,-,CASSYMAGGLNEQFF,TGTGCCAGCAGTTACATGGCGGGAGGGCTCAATGAGCAGTTCTTC
TRBV7-8,TRBJ2-1,-,-,CASSLGRLYPYNEQFF,TGTGCCAGCAGCTTGGGTAGACTATACCCTTACAATGAGCAGTTCTTC
TRBV5-1,TRBJ2-5,TRBD2,-,CASSPGTSARVTQYF,TGCGCCAGCAGCCCCGGGACTAGCGCGCGGGTGACCCAGTACTTC
TRBV7-8,TRBJ2-7,-,-,CASSATGPYEQYF,TGTGCCAGCAGCGCAACAGGGCCCTACGAGCAGTACTTC
TRBV28,TRBJ2-1,-,-,CAIGGRVYNEQFF,TGTGCCATCGGGGGGCGGGTTTACAATGAGCAGTTCTTC
TRBV3-1/TRBV3-2,TRBJ2-1,TRBD2,-,CASSPRGGMSSSYNEQFF,TGTGCCAGCAGCCCCCGGGGGGGGATGAGTTCATCCTACAATGAGCAGTTCTTC
TRBV19,TRBJ2-7,TRBD1,-,CATRDRGRSSYEQYF,TGTGCCACCAGGGACAGGGGGCGGTCCTCCTACGAGCAGTACTTC
TRBV3-1/TRBV3-2,TRBJ2-1,-,-,CASSQTGLHLYNEQFF,TGTGCCAGCAGCCAAACGGGACTCCACCTCTACAATGAGCAGTTCTTC
TRBV7-2,TRBJ2-1,TRBD2,-,CASSLLAGGGEQFF,TGTGCCAGCAGCTTACTAGCGGGAGGGGGCGAGCAGTTCTTC
TRBV19,TRBJ1-4,-,-,CASSRSATNEKLFF,TGTGCCAGTAGTCGGTCTGCAACTAATGAAAAACTGTTTTTT
TRBV2,TRBJ1-4,TRBD1,-,CASSGRGRVEKLFF,TGTGCCAGCAGTGGCAGGGGGCGAGTGGAAAAACTGTTTTTT
TRBV6-1,TRBJ1-5,-,few,CASSEGGQHLSNQPQHF,TGTGCCAGCAGTGAAGGGGGGCAGCACCTTAGCAATCAGCCCCAGCATTTT
TRBV3-1/TRBV3-2,TRBJ2-2,-,once,CASTARGTNTGELFF,TGTGCCAGCACCGCGAGGGGGACGAACACCGGGGAGCTGTTTTTT
TRBV25-1,TRBJ2-1,TRBD2,-,CASSEYPISGRVNEQFF,TGTGCCAGCAGTGAATATCCCATTAGCGGGAGGGTCAATGAGCAGTTCTTC
TRBV6-6,TRBJ1-5,TRBD1,few,CANAGQGGQPQHF,TGTGCCAACGCGGGACAGGGTGGTCAGCCCCAGCATTTT
TRBV19,TRBJ2-1,TRBD2,-,CASRGGIGKLENEQFF,TGTGCCAGTAGGGGGGGGATCGGGAAGCTTGAAAATGAGCAGTTCTTC
TRBV6-6,TRBJ1-2,-,-,CASSYSEGLGGYTF,TGTGCCAGCAGTTACTCCGAGGGATTGGGTGGCTACACCTTC
TRBV19,TRBJ2-2,TRBD2,-,CASRITRGGLPNTGELFF,TGTGCCAGTAGAATCACCCGGGGGGGACTGCCGAACACCGGGGAGCTGTTTTTT
TRBV5-6,TRBJ1-1,-,-,CASSLFGNTEAFF,TGTGCCAGCAGCTTGTTCGGGAACACTGAAGCTTTCTTT
TRBV19,TRBJ1-2,-,-,CASTYRRSYGYTF,TGTGCCAGTACTTACCGACGGAGCTATGGCTACACCTTC
TRBV5-5,TRBJ1-2,-,-,CASSFLQGINYGYTF,TGTGCCAGCAGCTTTCTCCAGGGGATTAACTATGGCTACACCTTC
TRBV7-3,TRBJ2-2,-,-,CASSPRRGGGELFF,TGTGCCAGCAGCCCACGAAGAGGAGGCGGGGAGCTGTTTTTT
TRBV2,TRBJ1-4,-,-,CASMLGRGGEKLFF,TGTGCCAGCATGTTGGGCAGGGGTGGCGAAAAACTGTTTTTT
TRBV10-3,TRBJ2-1,-,-,CAITAGERYNEQFF,TGTGCCATCACGGCAGGGGAGCGCTACAATGAGCAGTTCTTC
TRBV12-3/TRBV12-4,TRBJ1-2,-,-,CASSFTGIGYTF,TGTGCCAGCAGTTTTACCGGGATAGGCTACACCTTC
TRBV28,TRBJ2-3,TRBD2,-,CASSSSGRNTDTQYF,TGTGCCAGCAGTTCCAGCGGGAGGAACACAGATACGCAGTATTTT
TRBV6-4,TRBJ1-1,-,-,CASSDSKLGAFF,TGTGCCAGCAGTGACTCGAAACTAGGAGCTTTCTTT
TRBV18,TRBJ1-1,TRBD1,-,CASSSGQHTEAFF,TGTGCCAGCTCATCGGGACAGCACACTGAAGCTTTCTTT
TRBV24-1,TRBJ1-1,-,few,CATSVQGGTEAFF,TGTGCCACCAGTGTTCAAGGGGGCACTGAAGCTTTCTTT
TRBV11-3,TRBJ2-1,TRBD2,-,CASSLGGRNSYNEQFF,TGTGCCAGCAGCTTAGGCGGGAGGAATTCCTACAATGAGCAGTTCTTC
TRBV18,TRBJ1-3,TRBD1,few,CASSPLSGTGGASGNTIYF,TGTGCCAGCTCACCACTAAGCGGGACAGGGGGCGCCTCTGGAAACACCATATATTTT
TRBV11-2,TRBJ1-1,-,-,CASSPSGLMGGGDRAFF,TGTGCCAGCAGCCCTAGCGGCCTAATGGGGGGCGGGGATAGGGCTTTCTTT
TRBV30,TRBJ1-1,-,-,CAWSRSAEAFF,TGTGCCTGGAGTCGGAGCGCTGAAGCTTTCTTT
TRBV29-1,TRBJ2-1,TRBD2,few,CSVRGGLPGNEQFF,TGCAGCGTCCGGGGGGGACTCCCTGGGAATGAGCAGTTCTTC
TRBV7-8,TRBJ2-3,TRBD2,once,CASSDRTSVNTDTQYF,TGTGCCAGCAGTGACAGGACTAGCGTAAACACAGATACGCAGTATTTT
TRBV5-1,TRBJ1-1,-,-,CASSLPPGGRPEAFF,TGCGCCAGCAGCTTGCCTCCCGGGGGACGGCCTGAAGCTTTCTTT
TRBV6-5,TRBJ1-4,-,-,CASSSGQSNEKLFF,TGTGCCAGCAGTTCCGGACAGAGTAATGAAAAACTGTTTTTT
TRBV5-1,TRBJ2-2,TRBD2,-,CASSSPGGSGRVGPGELFF,TGCGCCAGCAGCTCGCCTGGGGGTAGCGGGAGAGTTGGGCCCGGGGAGCTGTTTTTT
TRBV7-3,TRBJ2-1,-,-,CASSFHDSGEPDNEQFF,TGTGCCAGCAGCTTTCATGATTCGGGGGAGCCGGACAATGAGCAGTTCTTC
TRBV2,TRBJ1-6,TRBD1,-,CASSWWDRSSPLHF,TGTGCCAGCAGCTGGTGGGACAGATCTTCACCCCTCCACTTT
TRBV3-1/TRBV3-2,TRBJ1-5,-,-,CASSQRGADQPQHF,TGTGCCAGCAGCCAACGGGGGGCGGATCAGCCCCAGCATTTT